Listed below are T cell receptor beta chains from one sample, sequenced in a study of cytomegalovirus exposure and HLA in healthy donors. The protocol was immunoSEQ multiplex PCR, while the TCRdb copy is restricted to in-frame clones and leaves out a portion. The sample holds about 190,000 clones, around 86% seen once. The source material was PBMCs. Receptors were obtained from a woman aged 50 to 60 in good health and CMV-seropositive. Both conserved end residues are part of each CDR3. D genes are given only for firm matches. Rows give clone size only sometimes, using once, few, many, or a class for an expanded clone.

v_gene: TRBV6-5; d_gene: TRBD1; j_gene: TRBJ1-5; abundance: NA; CDR3aa: CASSYIRGHQPQHF; CDR3nt: TGTGCCAGCAGCTACATAAGGGGGCATCAGCCCCAGCATTTT
v_gene: TRBV27; d_gene: NA; j_gene: TRBJ2-7; abundance: NA; CDR3aa: CASSLYGGTFYEQYF; CDR3nt: TGTGCCAGCAGCCTATATGGGGGGACTTTTTACGAGCAGTACTTC
v_gene: TRBV5-1; d_gene: NA; j_gene: TRBJ1-2; abundance: few; CDR3aa: CASSSDPPPTPGGGYTF; CDR3nt: TGCGCCAGCAGCTCCGACCCCCCTCCTACCCCAGGAGGTGGCTACACCTTC
v_gene: TRBV6-6; d_gene: TRBD1; j_gene: TRBJ2-1; abundance: NA; CDR3aa: CASSTGQHNEQFF; CDR3nt: TGTGCCAGCAGTACGGGACAGCACAATGAGCAGTTCTTC
v_gene: TRBV6-1; d_gene: TRBD1; j_gene: TRBJ2-1; abundance: NA; CDR3aa: CASSGSTGVDEQFF; CDR3nt: TGTGCCAGCAGTGGATCTACAGGGGTGGATGAGCAGTTCTTC
v_gene: TRBV6-5; d_gene: NA; j_gene: TRBJ2-2; abundance: NA; CDR3aa: CASSPTDTGELFF; CDR3nt: TGTGCCAGCAGCCCGACAGACACCGGGGAGCTGTTTTTT
v_gene: TRBV4-3; d_gene: NA; j_gene: TRBJ2-2; abundance: once; CDR3aa: CASSQDPGVNTGELFF; CDR3nt: TGCGCCAGCAGCCAAGATCCAGGGGTGAACACCGGGGAGCTGTTTTTT
v_gene: TRBV28; d_gene: NA; j_gene: TRBJ1-3; abundance: NA; CDR3aa: CASSISTRRSGNTIYF; CDR3nt: TGTGCCAGCAGTATATCGACACGGCGCTCTGGAAACACCATATATTTT
v_gene: TRBV19; d_gene: NA; j_gene: TRBJ1-5; abundance: NA; CDR3aa: CASRPFARGNQPQHF; CDR3nt: TGTGCCAGTAGGCCGTTTGCGAGGGGGAATCAGCCCCAGCATTTT
v_gene: TRBV19; d_gene: NA; j_gene: TRBJ1-2; abundance: NA; CDR3aa: CASSGGAGDYGYTF; CDR3nt: TGTGCCAGTAGTGGGGGAGCGGGGGACTATGGCTACACCTTC
v_gene: TRBV11-2; d_gene: TRBD1; j_gene: TRBJ1-2; abundance: NA; CDR3aa: CASSAGQGIGGYTF; CDR3nt: TGTGCCAGCAGCGCCGGACAGGGGATTGGTGGCTACACCTTC
v_gene: TRBV30; d_gene: NA; j_gene: TRBJ1-3; abundance: NA; CDR3aa: CAWSRGRVVSGNTIYF; CDR3nt: TGTGCCTGGAGCAGAGGGCGGGTAGTGTCTGGAAACACCATATATTTT
v_gene: TRBV5-1; d_gene: TRBD1; j_gene: TRBJ1-2; abundance: once; CDR3aa: CASSLDGRGNGYTF; CDR3nt: TGCGCCAGCAGCTTGGACGGCAGGGGGAACGGCTACACCTTC
v_gene: TRBV29-1; d_gene: NA; j_gene: TRBJ1-1; abundance: NA; CDR3aa: CSVDRLNTEAFF; CDR3nt: TGCAGCGTTGACAGGTTGAACACTGAAGCTTTCTTT
v_gene: TRBV5-1; d_gene: NA; j_gene: TRBJ1-5; abundance: once; CDR3aa: CASSLGPRDINSNQPQHF; CDR3nt: TGCGCCAGCAGCTTGGGACCCCGGGACATCAATAGCAATCAGCCCCAGCATTTT
v_gene: TRBV6-6; d_gene: TRBD1; j_gene: TRBJ1-4; abundance: NA; CDR3aa: CASSPLDRATNEKLFF; CDR3nt: TGTGCCAGCAGTCCCCTCGACAGGGCAACTAATGAAAAACTGTTTTTT
v_gene: TRBV29-1; d_gene: NA; j_gene: TRBJ2-7; abundance: NA; CDR3aa: CSVITTLGAWEQYF; CDR3nt: TGCAGCGTGATAACAACGTTGGGGGCTTGGGAGCAGTACTTC
v_gene: TRBV7-9; d_gene: TRBD1; j_gene: TRBJ1-2; abundance: NA; CDR3aa: CASSTTRVGTARVDYGYTF; CDR3nt: TGTGCCAGCAGCACAACAAGGGTAGGGACAGCGAGGGTAGACTATGGCTACACCTTC
v_gene: TRBV30; d_gene: NA; j_gene: TRBJ2-7; abundance: NA; CDR3aa: CAWSVLGSSYEQYF; CDR3nt: TGTGCCTGGAGTGTACTAGGGAGCTCCTACGAGCAGTACTTC
v_gene: TRBV6-5; d_gene: NA; j_gene: TRBJ1-1; abundance: NA; CDR3aa: CASSPQDMNTEAFF; CDR3nt: TGTGCCAGCAGTCCTCAGGACATGAACACTGAAGCTTTCTTT
v_gene: TRBV4-2; d_gene: NA; j_gene: TRBJ2-5; abundance: NA; CDR3aa: CASSQDRMETQYF; CDR3nt: TGTGCCAGCAGCCAAGATAGAATGGAGACCCAGTACTTC
v_gene: TRBV4-1; d_gene: TRBD1; j_gene: TRBJ2-3; abundance: NA; CDR3aa: CASSQAPHRGPDTQYF; CDR3nt: TGCGCCAGCAGCCAAGCCCCGCACAGGGGCCCGGATACGCAGTATTTT
v_gene: TRBV18; d_gene: NA; j_gene: TRBJ1-2; abundance: few; CDR3aa: CASSDSGEGGYTF; CDR3nt: TGTGCCAGCTCAGATTCCGGGGAAGGCGGCTACACCTTC
v_gene: TRBV7-2; d_gene: TRBD2; j_gene: TRBJ2-1; abundance: NA; CDR3aa: CASSLILAGEGQFF; CDR3nt: TGTGCCAGCAGCTTAATCCTAGCGGGGGAGGGGCAGTTCTTC
v_gene: TRBV20-1; d_gene: NA; j_gene: TRBJ1-1; abundance: NA; CDR3aa: CSAQNTEAFF; CDR3nt: TGCAGTGCCCAAAACACTGAAGCTTTCTTT
v_gene: TRBV5-1; d_gene: TRBD1; j_gene: TRBJ1-1; abundance: NA; CDR3aa: CASSLVQGADTEAFF; CDR3nt: TGCGCCAGCAGCTTGGTACAGGGGGCTGACACTGAAGCTTTCTTT